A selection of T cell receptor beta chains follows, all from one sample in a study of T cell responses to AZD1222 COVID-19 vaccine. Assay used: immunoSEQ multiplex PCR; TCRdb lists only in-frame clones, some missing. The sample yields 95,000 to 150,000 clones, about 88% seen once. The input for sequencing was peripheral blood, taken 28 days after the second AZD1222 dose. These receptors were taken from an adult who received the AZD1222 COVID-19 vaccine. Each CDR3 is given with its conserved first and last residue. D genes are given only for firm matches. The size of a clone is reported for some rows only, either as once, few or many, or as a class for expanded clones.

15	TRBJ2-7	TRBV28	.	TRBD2	TGTGCCAGCAGGATACTTAGCGGGGGGGCCCACGAGCAGTACTTC	CASRILSGGAHEQYF
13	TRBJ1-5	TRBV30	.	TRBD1	TGTGCCTACACACAGGGGGGCAATCAGCCCCAGCATTTT	CAYTQGGNQPQHF
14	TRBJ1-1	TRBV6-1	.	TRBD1	TGTGCCAGCAGTGAACTGACAGGGAGAACTGAAGCTTTCTTT	CASSELTGRTEAFF
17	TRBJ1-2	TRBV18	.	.	TGTGCCAGCTCACCTCTAACACCGGGGGGGTATCAGTATGGCTACACCTTC	CASSPLTPGGYQYGYTF
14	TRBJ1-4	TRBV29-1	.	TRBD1	TGCAGCGTTGAAGATGGGACAGGGAGTGAAAAACTGTTTTTT	CSVEDGTGSEKLFF
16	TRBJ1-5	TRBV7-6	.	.	TGTGCCAGCAGCTTGGCATACAGTCCGGGGAATCAGCCCCAGCATTTT	CASSLAYSPGNQPQHF
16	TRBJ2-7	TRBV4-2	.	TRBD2	TGTGCCAGCAGCCAAGAACCTAGCGGAACCTCCTACGAGCAGTACTTC	CASSQEPSGTSYEQYF
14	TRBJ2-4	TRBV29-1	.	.	TGCAGCGTTGGACAGGGACTAGCCAAAAACATTCAGTACTTC	CSVGQGLAKNIQYF
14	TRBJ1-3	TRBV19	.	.	TGTGCCAGTAGTGGCTCGGGGGGCGTCAACACCATATATTTT	CASSGSGGVNTIYF
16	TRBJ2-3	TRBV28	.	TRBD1	TGTGCCAGCAGTTTCAGAGGGGGCGCTGGGACAGATACGCAGTATTTT	CASSFRGGAGTDTQYF
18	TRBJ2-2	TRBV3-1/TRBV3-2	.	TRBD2	TGTGCCAGCAGCCACCTCGGAGCTAGCGGGGGGGTAACCGGGGAGCTGTTTTTT	CASSHLGASGGVTGELFF
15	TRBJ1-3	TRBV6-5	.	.	TGTGCCAGCAAGCGGGATGGGGTATCTGGAAACACCATATATTTT	CASKRDGVSGNTIYF
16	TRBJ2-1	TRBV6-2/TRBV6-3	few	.	TGTGCCAGCAGTTTCGCCCGGGGGCGGGGCCCTAATGAGCAGTTCTTC	CASSFARGRGPNEQFF
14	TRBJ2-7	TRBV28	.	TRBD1	TGTGCCAGCAGAGACAGGGGGGGACCCTACGAGCAGTACTTC	CASRDRGGPYEQYF